This TCR beta chain was obtained from a study of blood T cell repertoires in COVID-19. Study at large: Acute-phase and convalescent COVID-19 samples originated in the United States, Italy and Spain. T cells, B-cell-depleted T cells, or PBMCs provided the cDNA or gDNA that served as material.

As processed by the authors: The authors estimated nucleated cell counts from reference gene primer amplification. The repertoire was sequenced with immunoSEQ multiplex PCR; TCRdb's copy has only in-frame clones and lacks some. For V, J and clone size, that table is used; D and trimming come from the DNA. The sample lists over 250,000 clones; over 75% were seen once. This clonotype was obtained from a woman aged 45-65 years with acute or convalescent COVID-19. Sequences were obtained from peripheral blood.

CDR3 bases: TGTGCCAGCAGCTTAGCAGGGACAGAGACCTCCTACGAGCAGTACTTC. Residues: CASSLAGTETSYEQYF. The rearrangement uses TRBV7-2 and TRBJ2-7; the match to TRBD1 covers 7 bases. This CDR3 comprises 16 residues. Germline lookup yields CDR1 SGHTA and CDR2 FQGNSA. Trimming took 0 bases from V and 0 from J; bases not matched to a gene: 5.